This T cell receptor (beta chain) was captured by sequencing in a study of cytomegalovirus exposure and HLA in healthy donors. CDR1 is ENHRY, CDR2 SYGVKD, per germline. This CDR3 region has 14 residues. The V gene lost 4 bases and the J gene lost 1 base, with 10 bases spanning the gap. Findings of the study overall: The authors listed 150 or so TCR beta chains as cytomegalovirus-associated.

The PCR employed 60 Vbeta primers together with 13 Jbeta primers. Generated by immunoSEQ multiplex PCR, the TCRdb table keeps only in-frame clones and is missing some. The sample holds under 95,000 clones. As to this clone: The antigen is not known.

The sample comprised PBMCs. V is TRBV10-3 and J is TRBJ1-1; the D gene is possibly TRBD1 (6 bases). The origin of this receptor is a man aged 45-60 years in good health and CMV-seronegative. The CDR3 loop reads CAISGTQGNTEAFF. The CDR3 coding sequence is TGTGCCATCAGTGGCACACAGGGGAACACTGAAGCTTTCTTT.